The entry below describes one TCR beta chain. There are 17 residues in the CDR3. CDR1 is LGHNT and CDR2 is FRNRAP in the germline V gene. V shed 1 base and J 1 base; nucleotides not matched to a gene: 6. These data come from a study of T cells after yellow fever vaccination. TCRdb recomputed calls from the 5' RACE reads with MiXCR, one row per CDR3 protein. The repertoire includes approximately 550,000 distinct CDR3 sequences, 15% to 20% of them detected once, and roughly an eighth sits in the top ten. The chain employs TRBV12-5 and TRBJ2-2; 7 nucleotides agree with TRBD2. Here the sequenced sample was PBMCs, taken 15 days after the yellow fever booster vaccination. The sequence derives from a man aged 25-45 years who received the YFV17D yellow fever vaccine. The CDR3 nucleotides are TGTGCTAGTGGTTTGGCCCGGGGAGGGATGAACACCGGGGAGCTGTTTTTT. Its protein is CASGLARGGMNTGELFF.